These 27 T cell receptor beta chains were sequenced from one sample in a study of early T cells in non-severe SARS-CoV-2 infection (dated by TCRdb to about 2021). Library creation used 5' RACE. The reads were generated on a NextSeq 500. Using fastp trimming at Q25 and MiXCR clonotype assembly, TCRdb reanalyzed the public sequencing data and kept in-frame beta chains. Identical CDR3 protein sequences are pooled into one entry, listed with their most common genes and DNA. Across this sample there are roughly 55,000 distinct CDR3 sequences, with around a tenth seen only once. 10% of the sample rests with the top ten. The sequenced material came from whole blood. Receptors originate from an adult who was a healthcare worker with PCR-confirmed SARS-CoV-2 infection or an uninfected control (not recorded which).

This clonotype was counted between two and nine times. The CDR3 sequence is CASREESGFRYTF. The CDR3 DNA follows: TGTGCCAGCAGGGAGGAGTCGGGATTTCGCTACACCTTC. This chain links TRBV6-5 with TRBJ1-2; no reliable D call. Per the germline V gene, CDR1 is MNHEY and CDR2 is SVGAGI. The V end was cut by 6 bases, the J end by 9 bases, with 17 bases between. The CDR3 loop spans 13 amino acids.

This clonotype occurred a few times. The chain recombines TRBV29-1 with TRBJ1-2; the match to TRBD1 covers 8 bases. The CDR3 contains 12 residues. Germline CDR1 and CDR2: SQVTM and ANQGSEA. J was trimmed by 8 bases and V by 5 bases; bases with no gene match: 7. For the CDR3, the DNA is TGCAGCGTTACGACAGGGGCGGTAGGCTACACCTTC. Translating it yields CSVTTGAVGYTF. The full variable domain, completed using reference TRBV29-1 and TRBJ1-2, is SAVISQKPSRDICQRGTSLTIQCQVDSQVTMMFWYRQQPGQSLTLIATANQGSEATYESGFVIDKFPISRPNLTFSTLTVSNMSPEDSSIYLCSVTTGAVGYTFGSGTRLTVV.

The chain couples TRBV19 to TRBJ1-6; the D gene is possibly TRBD1 (5 bases). V shed 7 bases and J shed 8 bases, with 12 bases lying between them. Germline-derived CDR1 and CDR2 are LNHDA and SQIVND (reference sequence). The CDR3 spans 13 residues. CDR3 in amino acids: CASTSMTDSPLHF. CDR3 DNA sequence: TGTGCCAGTACCTCTATGACAGATTCACCCCTCCACTTT. Full variable domain (remainder filled in from reference TRBV19 and TRBJ1-6): DGGITQSPKYLFRKEGQNVTLSCEQNLNHDAMYWYRQDPGQGLRLIYYSQIVNDFQKGDIAEGYSVSREKKESFPLTVTSAQKNPTAFYLCASTSMTDSPLHFGNGTRLTVT.

J is TRBJ2-3 and V is TRBV27, with D perhaps matching TRBD2 (5 bases). The germline V and J ends were trimmed by 2 bases and 4 bases, with 13 bases remaining between them. CDR1 is MNHEY and CDR2 is SMNVEV in the germline V gene (reference sequence). The CDR3 is 15 residues long. The chain's CDR3 is CASSLGRKAPDTQYF. CDR3 DNA: TGTGCCAGCAGTTTAGGGAGAAAGGCTCCAGATACGCAGTATTTT.

The V call is TRBV3-1, the J call TRBJ1-4; 12 bases fit TRBD1. CDR3 length: 16 residues. The junction had 9 bases not matched to a gene; V was cut back by 5 bases and J by 8 bases. CDR1 and CDR2 (germline): LGHDT, YNNKEL (reference sequence). The CDR3 region is CASSSTPGQGAEKLFF. The CDR3 coding sequence is TGTGCCAGCAGCTCGACGCCGGGACAGGGGGCAGAAAAACTGTTTTTT.

This clonotype was seen at least ten times. The CDR3 DNA sequence: TGTGCCAGCAGCTTAGGAGGGAAGTACGAGCAGTACTTC. This sequence encodes CASSLGGKYEQYF. The chain carries TRBV11-2 and TRBJ2-7, with D perhaps TRBD2 (5 bases). CDR3 length: 13 amino acids. Germline CDR1 is SGHAT and CDR2 is FQNNGV. Trimming cost V 1 base and J 4 bases, with 8 bases left between them.

This clonotype was observed many times. V is TRBV6-1 and J is TRBJ1-2; D may be TRBD1 (5 bases). The CDR3 is made up of 15 amino acids. V was shortened by 7 bases and J by 4 bases, with 19 bases between the two germline ends. The V gene's germline CDR1 is MNHNS and CDR2 SASEGT. The CDR3 DNA sequence: TGTGCCAGCATGATACTGGCAGGGTGGACCTATGGCTACACCTTC. Protein product: CASMILAGWTYGYTF.

This rearrangement joins TRBV7-2 to TRBJ2-3; D might be TRBD2 (5 bases). The germline V gene has CDR1 SGHTA and CDR2 FQGNSA. This CDR3 has 14 amino acids. Trimming pared 1 base from V and 4 bases from J, leaving 9 bases between. The CDR3 nucleotides read TGTGCCAGCAGCTTAGAGCGGCCGCCAGATACGCAGTATTTT. Amino acid sequence: CASSLERPPDTQYF.

This clonotype came up many times. The rearrangement links TRBV28 to TRBJ2-3, with 9 positions matching TRBD2. The CDR3 consists of 15 residues. The germline V gene encodes CDR1 MDHEN and CDR2 SYDVKM. The V gene end was trimmed by 2 bases and the J gene end by 3 bases; junction bases not matched to a gene: 3. CDR3 loop: CASSLARGGTDTQYF. The CDR3 bases are TGTGCCAGCAGTTTAGCGCGGGGGGGGACAGATACGCAGTATTTT.

The rearrangement uses TRBV10-2 and TRBJ1-4, with 7 bases identical to TRBD1. The CDR3 is 14 amino acids. Germline-derived CDR1 and CDR2 are WSHSY and SAAADI. V lost 7 bases, J lost 6 bases, and 8 bases stayed unmatched. The CDR3 sequence is CASKRAGGDEKLFF. DNA of the CDR3: TGCGCCAGCAAGCGGGCAGGGGGAGATGAAAAACTGTTTTTT.

The chain uses TRBV18 and TRBJ2-1; D is ambiguous. CDR3 length equals 13 residues. Between the trimmed V and J ends, which lost 3 bases and 4 bases, there was a span of 7 bases. The V gene's germline CDR1 is KGHSH and CDR2 LQKENI. The CDR3 region has the DNA TGTGCCAGCTCACCTCCGGATTACAATGAGCAGTTCTTC. Protein product: CASSPPDYNEQFF.

The CDR3 DNA is TGTGCCAGTAGTCCTCGGGATAAGGCCGGGGAGCTGTTTTTT. Its protein product is CASSPRDKAGELFF. This rearrangement joins TRBV19 to TRBJ2-2, with D perhaps matching TRBD2 (5 bases). CDR3 length equals 14 residues. Per germline, CDR1 LNHDA and CDR2 SQIVND (reference sequence). Trimming cost V 5 bases and J 6 bases, with 13 bases left between them.

This clonotype was observed a single time. This sequence joins TRBV7-8 and TRBJ2-2, with TRBD2 matching over 11 bases. The CDR3 is 16 residues long. Trimming took 3 bases from V and 5 from J; bases not matched to a gene: 5. Germline V gene data show CDR1 as SGHVS and CDR2 as FQNEAQ. The CDR3 bases are TGTGCCAGCAGCTTCCCTTTAGCGGGAGGGACCGGGGAGCTGTTTTTT. Its protein is CASSFPLAGGTGELFF.

The chain uses TRBV5-1 and TRBJ2-5, with unresolved D. This CDR3 is 14 amino acids long. Germline loops: CDR1 SGHRS, CDR2 YFSETQ. The V end was cut by 1 base, the J end by 0 bases, with 7 bases between. This chain's CDR3 is CASSLMLYQETQYF. The CDR3 DNA reads as TGCGCCAGCAGCTTGATGTTGTACCAAGAGACCCAGTACTTC.

The genes are TRBV5-4 and TRBJ2-2; a possible D gene is TRBD1 (6 bases). Trimming took 4 bases from V and 0 from J, leaving 13 bases between them. This CDR3 has 16 residues. Germline-derived CDR1 and CDR2 are SGHNT and YYREEE (reference sequence). The CDR3: CASSLDRPSNTGELFF. The CDR3 nucleotides read TGTGCCAGCAGCCTTGACAGGCCTTCGAACACCGGGGAGCTGTTTTTT.

The count of this clonotype is one. The chain joins TRBV6-1 to TRBJ2-1; D unclear. This CDR3 contains 13 residues. Trimming took 4 bases from V and 4 from J, leaving 8 bases between them. Germline assignment: CDR1 MNHNS and CDR2 SASEGT. The CDR3 nucleotides read TGTGCCAGCAGTGCACTTATGTACAATGAGCAGTTCTTC. Translation gives CASSALMYNEQFF.

The chain uses TRBV29-1 and TRBJ1-2; 11 bases are shared with TRBD1. CDR1 and CDR2 (germline): SQVTM, ANQGSEA. The CDR3 spans 14 residues. V lost 7 bases, J lost 6 bases, and 10 bases stayed unmatched. The chain's CDR3 is CSASPGQGAHGYTF. CDR3 coding DNA: TGCAGCGCCTCCCCCGGACAGGGGGCGCATGGCTACACCTTC.

This clonotype was seen at least ten times. V usage is TRBV15 and J usage is TRBJ2-5; no firm D call. Trimming shortened V by 3 bases and J by 3 bases, and 14 bases separated the two germline ends. This CDR3 has 15 residues. Germline assignment: CDR1 LNHNV and CDR2 YYDKDF (reference sequence). In DNA, the CDR3 is TGTGCCACCAGCAGCCCCTCGACGGCGGAAGAGACCCAGTACTTC. This translates into CATSSPSTAEETQYF. The variable domain in full, with the rest retrieved from reference TRBV15 and TRBJ2-5, is DAMVIQNPRYQVTQFGKPVTLSCSQTLNHNVMYWYQQKSSQAPKLLFHYYDKDFNNEADTPDNFQSRRPNTSFCFLDIRSPGLGDTAMYLCATSSPSTAEETQYFGPGTRLLVL.

This clonotype occurred a few times. The chain combines TRBV6-6 with TRBJ1-1; unclear D gene. Germline V lookup: CDR1 MNHNY, CDR2 SVGAGI (reference sequence). V was cut by 2 bases and J by 1 base, with 5 bases left in between. This CDR3 comprises 13 residues. The DNA of the CDR3 is TGTGCCAGCAGTTACGGGGAGAACACTGAAGCTTTCTTT. Its protein product is CASSYGENTEAFF.

The rearrangement uses TRBV5-1 and TRBJ2-2; D is unclear. Trimming stripped 4 bases from V and 6 bases from J, with 16 bases between. Germline CDR1 and CDR2: SGHRS and YFSETQ. This CDR3 is 15 amino acids long. The CDR3 sequence: CASSPRLGGAGELFF. CDR3 nucleotide sequence: TGCGCCAGCAGCCCCCGACTGGGTGGGGCCGGGGAGCTGTTTTTT. The full variable domain, completed using reference TRBV5-1 and TRBJ2-2, is KAGVTQTPRYLIKTRGQQVTLSCSPISGHRSVSWYQQTPGQGLQFLFEYFSETQRNKGNFPGRFSGRQFSNSRSEMNVSTLELGDSALYLCASSPRLGGAGELFFGEGSRLTVL.

This chain joins TRBV10-3 and TRBJ2-5, with 9 bases aligning to TRBD2. The ends lost 4 bases at V and 2 bases at J; junction bases unmatched: 2. This CDR3 is built from 14 residues. From germline, CDR1 is ENHRY and CDR2 SYGVKD. The CDR3 sequence: CAISGLAGQETQYF. The CDR3 nucleotides are TGTGCCATCAGTGGGCTAGCGGGGCAAGAGACCCAGTACTTC.

This clonotype was picked up a small number of times. V gene TRBV28 combines with J gene TRBJ1-2; a weak D match, TRBD1 (6 bases). CDR3 length equals 11 residues. With 7 bases removed from V and 6 bases from J, the gap between germline ends came to 9 bases. CDR1 MDHEN and CDR2 SYDVKM come from the germline V gene. This chain's CDR3 is CASKPGDGYTF. The CDR3 nucleotides read TGTGCCAGCAAACCAGGGGATGGCTACACCTTC.

J is TRBJ2-5 and V is TRBV11-2, with 7 bases matching TRBD2. The CDR3 sequence is 16 residues long. V was pared by 3 bases and J by 4 bases, with 11 bases of the junction left unmatched. Per the germline V gene, CDR1 is SGHAT and CDR2 is FQNNGV. CDR3 sequence reads: CASSLRLAVRGETQYF. The CDR3 coding sequence is TGTGCCAGCAGCTTGCGGCTAGCGGTCCGAGGAGAGACCCAGTACTTC.

This chain links TRBV12-3 or TRBV12-4 with TRBJ2-2, with D maybe TRBD1 (5 bases). Trimming shortened V by 6 bases and J by 2 bases, and 10 bases separated the two germline ends. The CDR3 is 14 amino acids. The CDR3 DNA sequence: TGTGCCAGCAGGATCAGGGCCAACACCGGGGAGCTGTTTTTT. It codes for CASRIRANTGELFF.

This clonotype counts as large. This sequence joins TRBV28 and TRBJ2-2; 8 bases align to TRBD1. The V gene's germline CDR1 is MDHEN and CDR2 SYDVKM. This CDR3 is built from 15 residues. J lost 3 bases, V lost 2 bases, and 2 bases had no gene match. The CDR3 bases are TGTGCCAGCAGTTTACAGGGGGCGCACACCGGGGAGCTGTTTTTT. This codes for CASSLQGAHTGELFF. Full variable domain (rest looked up from reference TRBV28 and TRBJ2-2): DVKVTQSSRYLVKRTGEKVFLECVQDMDHENMFWYRQDPGLGLRLIYFSYDVKMKEKGDIPEGYSVSREKKERFSLILESASTNQTSMYLCASSLQGAHTGELFFGEGSRLTVL.

V and J are TRBV3-1 and TRBJ1-1, with D perhaps TRBD1 (5 bases). The germline gives CDR1 LGHDT, CDR2 YNNKEL (reference sequence). V lost 1 base, J lost 5 bases, and 11 bases lay in between. The CDR3 is made up of 14 amino acids. DNA for the CDR3: TGTGCCAGCAGCCAAGGGGCAGGGTTTACTGAAGCTTTCTTT. It specifies CASSQGAGFTEAFF.

This clonotype appeared many times. The genes are TRBV29-1 and TRBJ1-2; D is unclear. V was pared by 4 bases and J by 0 bases, with 9 bases between. From germline, CDR1 is SQVTM and CDR2 ANQGSEA. The CDR3 totals 13 residues. The CDR3 DNA sequence: TGCAGCGTTGTTCCCCTTCCTAACTATGGCTACACCTTC. Encoded protein: CSVVPLPNYGYTF.